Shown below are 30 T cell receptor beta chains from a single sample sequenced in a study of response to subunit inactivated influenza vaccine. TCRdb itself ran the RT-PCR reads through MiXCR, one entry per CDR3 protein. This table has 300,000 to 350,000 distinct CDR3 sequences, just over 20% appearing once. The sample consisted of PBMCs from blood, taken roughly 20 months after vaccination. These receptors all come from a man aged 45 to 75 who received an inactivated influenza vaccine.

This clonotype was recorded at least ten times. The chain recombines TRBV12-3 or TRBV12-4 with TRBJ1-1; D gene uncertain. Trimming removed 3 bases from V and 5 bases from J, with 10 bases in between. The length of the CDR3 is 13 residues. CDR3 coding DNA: TGTGCCAGCAGTTTGCCCCCCGGAACTGAAGCTTTCTTT. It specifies CASSLPPGTEAFF.

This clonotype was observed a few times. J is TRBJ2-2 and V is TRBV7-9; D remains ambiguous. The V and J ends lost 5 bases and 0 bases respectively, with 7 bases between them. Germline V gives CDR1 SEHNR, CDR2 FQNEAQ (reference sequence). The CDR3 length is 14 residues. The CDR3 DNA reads TGTGCCAGCAGCGAAGGAACGAACACCGGGGAGCTGTTTTTT. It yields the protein CASSEGTNTGELFF.

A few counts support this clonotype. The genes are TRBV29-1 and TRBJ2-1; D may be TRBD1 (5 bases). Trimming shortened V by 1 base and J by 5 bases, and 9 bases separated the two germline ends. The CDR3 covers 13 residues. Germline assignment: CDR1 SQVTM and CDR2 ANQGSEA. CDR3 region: CSVEGGDHNEQFF. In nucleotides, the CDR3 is TGCAGCGTTGAAGGGGGCGACCACAATGAGCAGTTCTTC.

The chain's CDR3 is CASSRQGGYWELFF. CDR3 in DNA: TGTGCCAGCAGCCGACAGGGAGGTTACTGGGAGCTGTTTTTT. The chain combines TRBV3-1 with TRBJ2-2, with D perhaps TRBD1 (7 bases). This CDR3 region has 14 residues. The germline V and J ends were trimmed by 4 bases and 9 bases, with 15 bases remaining between them. Per the germline V gene, CDR1 is LGHDT and CDR2 is YNNKEL (reference sequence). The variable domain in full, with the rest retrieved from reference TRBV3-1 and TRBJ2-2, is DTAVSQTPKYLVTQMGNDKSIKCEQNLGHDTMYWYKQDSKKFLKIMFSYNNKELIINETVPNRFSPKSPDKAHLNLHINSLELGDSAVYFCASSRQGGYWELFFGEGSRLTVL.

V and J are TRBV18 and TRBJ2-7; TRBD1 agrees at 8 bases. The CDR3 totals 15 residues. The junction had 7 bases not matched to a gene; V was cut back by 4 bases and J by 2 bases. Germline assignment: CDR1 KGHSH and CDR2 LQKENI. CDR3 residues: CASSLNRGSAYEQYF. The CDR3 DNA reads TGTGCCAGCTCACTAAACAGGGGGAGTGCCTACGAGCAGTACTTC.

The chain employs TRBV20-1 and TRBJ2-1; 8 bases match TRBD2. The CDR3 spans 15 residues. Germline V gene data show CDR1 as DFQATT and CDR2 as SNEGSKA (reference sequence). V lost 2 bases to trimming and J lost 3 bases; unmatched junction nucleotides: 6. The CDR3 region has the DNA TGCAGTGCTAGACCTTCCGGGACTAGCTACAATGAGCAGTTCTTC. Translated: CSARPSGTSYNEQFF.

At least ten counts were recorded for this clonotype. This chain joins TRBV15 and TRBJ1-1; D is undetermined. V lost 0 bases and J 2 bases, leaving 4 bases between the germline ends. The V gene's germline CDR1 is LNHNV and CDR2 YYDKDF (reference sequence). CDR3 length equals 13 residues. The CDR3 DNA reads TGTGCCACCAGCAGAGATTTCAACACTGAAGCTTTCTTT. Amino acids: CATSRDFNTEAFF. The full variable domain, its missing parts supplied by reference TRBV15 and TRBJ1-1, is DAMVIQNPRYQVTQFGKPVTLSCSQTLNHNVMYWYQQKSSQAPKLLFHYYDKDFNNEADTPDNFQSRRPNTSFCFLDIRSPGLGDTAMYLCATSRDFNTEAFFGQGTRLTVV.

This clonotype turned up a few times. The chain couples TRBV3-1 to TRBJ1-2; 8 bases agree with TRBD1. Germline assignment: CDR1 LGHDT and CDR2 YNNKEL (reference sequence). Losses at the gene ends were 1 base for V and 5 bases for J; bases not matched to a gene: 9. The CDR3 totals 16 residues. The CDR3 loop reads CASSQGTGRIGYGYTF. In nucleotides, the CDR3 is TGTGCCAGCAGCCAAGGGACAGGGAGGATAGGTTATGGCTACACCTTC.

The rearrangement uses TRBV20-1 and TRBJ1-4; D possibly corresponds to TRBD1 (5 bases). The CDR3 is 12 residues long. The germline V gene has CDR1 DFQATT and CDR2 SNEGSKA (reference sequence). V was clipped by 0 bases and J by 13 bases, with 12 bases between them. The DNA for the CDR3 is TGCAGTGCTAGAGAAGGACAATTGGGACTGTTTTTT. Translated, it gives CSAREGQLGLFF.

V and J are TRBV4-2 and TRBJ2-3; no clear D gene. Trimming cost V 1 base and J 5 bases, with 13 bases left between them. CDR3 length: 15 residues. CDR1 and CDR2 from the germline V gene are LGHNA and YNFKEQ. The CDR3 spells CASSQVGNFLDTQYF. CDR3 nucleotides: TGTGCCAGCAGCCAAGTTGGAAACTTCCTAGATACGCAGTATTTT.

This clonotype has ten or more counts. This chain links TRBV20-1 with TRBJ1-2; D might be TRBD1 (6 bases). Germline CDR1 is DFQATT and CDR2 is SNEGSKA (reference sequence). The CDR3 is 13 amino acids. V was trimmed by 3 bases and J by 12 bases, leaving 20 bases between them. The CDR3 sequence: CSARGTFSPGDTF. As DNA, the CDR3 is TGCAGTGCTAGGGGGACATTTAGTCCTGGGGACACCTTC.

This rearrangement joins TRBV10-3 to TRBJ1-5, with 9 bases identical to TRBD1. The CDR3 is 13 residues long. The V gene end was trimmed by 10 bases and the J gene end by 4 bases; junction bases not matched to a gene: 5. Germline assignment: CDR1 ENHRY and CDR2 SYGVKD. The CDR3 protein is CATRTGDNQPQHF. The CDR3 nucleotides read TGTGCCACCCGGACAGGGGATAATCAGCCCCAGCATTTT.

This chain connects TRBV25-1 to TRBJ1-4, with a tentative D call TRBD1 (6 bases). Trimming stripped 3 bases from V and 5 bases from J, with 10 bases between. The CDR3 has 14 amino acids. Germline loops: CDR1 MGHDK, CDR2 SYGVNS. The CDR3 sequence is CASSDLDRNEKLFF. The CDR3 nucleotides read TGTGCCAGCAGTGACCTGGACAGAAATGAAAAACTGTTTTTT. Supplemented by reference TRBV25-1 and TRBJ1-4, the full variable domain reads EADIYQTPRYLVIGTGKKITLECSQTMGHDKMYWYQQDPGMELHLIHYSYGVNSTEKGDLSSESTVSRIRTEHFPLTLESARPSHTSQYLCASSDLDRNEKLFFGSGTQLSVL.

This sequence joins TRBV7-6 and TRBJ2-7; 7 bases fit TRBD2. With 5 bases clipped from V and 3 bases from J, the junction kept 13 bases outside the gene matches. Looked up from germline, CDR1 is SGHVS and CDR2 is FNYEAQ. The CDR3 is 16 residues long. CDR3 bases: TGTGCCAGCAGCCTAGGCGCGGCAGGCGGGGGCTACGAGCAGTACTTC. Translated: CASSLGAAGGGYEQYF.

The CDR3 protein is CASSFNRDVYQETQYF. The CDR3 coding sequence is TGTGCCAGCAGCTTCAACCGGGACGTTTATCAAGAGACCCAGTACTTC. The chain links TRBV7-8 to TRBJ2-5, with D perhaps TRBD1 or TRBD2 (5 bases each). CDR1 is SGHVS and CDR2 is FQNEAQ in the germline V gene. V lost 3 bases, J lost 2 bases, and 16 bases lay in between. This CDR3 has 16 residues.

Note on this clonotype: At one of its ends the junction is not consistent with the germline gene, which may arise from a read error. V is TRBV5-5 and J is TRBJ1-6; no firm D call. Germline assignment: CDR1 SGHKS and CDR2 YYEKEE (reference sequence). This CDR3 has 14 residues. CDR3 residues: CASSLRLSNSHLHF. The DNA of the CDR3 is TGTGCCAGCAGCTTGAGGCTTAGTAATTCACACCTCCACTTT.

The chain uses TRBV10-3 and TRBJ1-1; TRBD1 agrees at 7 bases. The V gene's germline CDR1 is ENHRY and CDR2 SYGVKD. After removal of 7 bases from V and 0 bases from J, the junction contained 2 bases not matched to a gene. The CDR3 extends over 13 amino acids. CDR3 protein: CAIKTGVNTEAFF. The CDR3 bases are TGTGCCATCAAAACAGGGGTGAACACTGAAGCTTTCTTT.

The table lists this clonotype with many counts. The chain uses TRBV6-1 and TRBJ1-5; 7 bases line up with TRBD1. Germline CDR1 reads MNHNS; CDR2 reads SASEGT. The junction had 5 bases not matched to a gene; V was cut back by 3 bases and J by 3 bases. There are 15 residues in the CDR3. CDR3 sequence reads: CASSEGQTYNQPQHF. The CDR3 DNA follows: TGTGCCAGCAGTGAGGGACAGACATACAATCAGCCCCAGCATTTT.

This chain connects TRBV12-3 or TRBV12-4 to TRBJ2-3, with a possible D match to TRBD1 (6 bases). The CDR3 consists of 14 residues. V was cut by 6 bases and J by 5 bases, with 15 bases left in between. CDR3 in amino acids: CASSPGQRVDTQYF. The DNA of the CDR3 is TGTGCCAGCAGCCCCGGACAGCGCGTAGATACGCAGTATTTT.

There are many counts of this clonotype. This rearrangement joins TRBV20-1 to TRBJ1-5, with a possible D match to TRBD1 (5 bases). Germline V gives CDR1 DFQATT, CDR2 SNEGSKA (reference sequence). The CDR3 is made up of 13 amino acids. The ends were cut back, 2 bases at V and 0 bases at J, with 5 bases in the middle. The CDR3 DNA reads TGCAGTGCTAGACAGGGTAGCAATCAGCCCCAGCATTTT. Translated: CSARQGSNQPQHF.

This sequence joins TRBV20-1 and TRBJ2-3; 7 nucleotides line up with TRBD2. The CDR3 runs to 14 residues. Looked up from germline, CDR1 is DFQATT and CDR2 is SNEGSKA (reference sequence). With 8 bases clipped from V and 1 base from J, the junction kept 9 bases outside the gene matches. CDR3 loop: CSSRQSGGTDTQYF. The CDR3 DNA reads TGCAGTTCCCGCCAGAGCGGGGGCACAGATACGCAGTATTTT.

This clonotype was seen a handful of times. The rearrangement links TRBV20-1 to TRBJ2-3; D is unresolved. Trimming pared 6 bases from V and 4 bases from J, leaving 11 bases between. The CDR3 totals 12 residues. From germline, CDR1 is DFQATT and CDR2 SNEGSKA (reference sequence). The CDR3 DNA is TGCAGTGCGCGTCTGGGGTCAGATACGCAGTATTTT. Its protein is CSARLGSDTQYF.

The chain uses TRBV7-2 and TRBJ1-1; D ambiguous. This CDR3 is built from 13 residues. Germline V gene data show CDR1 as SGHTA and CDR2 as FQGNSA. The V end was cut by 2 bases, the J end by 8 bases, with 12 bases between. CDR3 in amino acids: CASSLRGGIEAFF. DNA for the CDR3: TGTGCCAGCAGCTTACGCGGTGGTATCGAAGCTTTCTTT.

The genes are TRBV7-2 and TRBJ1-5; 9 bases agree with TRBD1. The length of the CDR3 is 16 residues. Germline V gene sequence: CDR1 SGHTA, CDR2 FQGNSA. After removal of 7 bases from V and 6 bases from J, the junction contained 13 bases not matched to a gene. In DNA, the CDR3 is TGTGCCAGCACCGACCCGGGACAGGGTGTTTTTCAGCCCCAGCATTTT. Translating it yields CASTDPGQGVFQPQHF.

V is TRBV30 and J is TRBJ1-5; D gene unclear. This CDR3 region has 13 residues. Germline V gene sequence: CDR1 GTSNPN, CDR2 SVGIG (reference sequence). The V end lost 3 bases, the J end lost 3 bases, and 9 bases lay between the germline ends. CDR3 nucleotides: TGTGCCTGGAGCTTTGGGTACAATCAGCCCCAGCATTTT. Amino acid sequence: CAWSFGYNQPQHF.

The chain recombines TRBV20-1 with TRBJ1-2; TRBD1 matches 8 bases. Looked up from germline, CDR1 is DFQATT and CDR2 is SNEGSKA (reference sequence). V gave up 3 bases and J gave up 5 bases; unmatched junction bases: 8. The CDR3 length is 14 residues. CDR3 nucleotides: TGCAGTGCTAGTTGGGCAGGGGGCGCTTATGGCTACACCTTC. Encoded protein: CSASWAGGAYGYTF.

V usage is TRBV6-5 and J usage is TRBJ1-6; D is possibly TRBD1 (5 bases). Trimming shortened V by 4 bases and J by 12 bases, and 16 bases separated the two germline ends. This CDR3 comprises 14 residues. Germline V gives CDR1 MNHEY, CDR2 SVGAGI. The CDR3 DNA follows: TGTGCCAGCAGTTCAGGGACCTTACTACAACCCCTCCACTTT. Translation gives CASSSGTLLQPLHF.

The CDR3 DNA reads TGCGCCAGCACCGAGATCGGGAGAGGCTACACCTTC. Protein sequence: CASTEIGRGYTF. The chain carries TRBV10-2 and TRBJ1-2; D unresolved. Germline loops: CDR1 WSHSY, CDR2 SAAADI. This CDR3 has 12 residues. The V gene lost 7 bases and the J gene lost 8 bases, with 14 bases spanning the gap.

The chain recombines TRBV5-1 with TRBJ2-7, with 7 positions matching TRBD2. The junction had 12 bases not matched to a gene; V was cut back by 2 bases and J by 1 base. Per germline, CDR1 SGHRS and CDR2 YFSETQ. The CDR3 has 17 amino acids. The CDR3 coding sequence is TGCGCCAGCAGCTTAGCGGGACCCGAAGGGTTTTCCTACGAGCAGTACTTC. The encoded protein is CASSLAGPEGFSYEQYF.

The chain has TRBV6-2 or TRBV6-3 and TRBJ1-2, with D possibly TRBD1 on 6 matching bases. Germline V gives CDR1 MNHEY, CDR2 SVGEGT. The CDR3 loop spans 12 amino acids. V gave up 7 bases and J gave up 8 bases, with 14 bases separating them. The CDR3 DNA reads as TGTGCCAGCAACCGGGACAAGACGGGCTACACCTTC. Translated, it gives CASNRDKTGYTF.